These 8 T cell receptor beta chains originate from one sample sequenced in a study of regulatory T cells in long-lasting Graves disease (dated by TCRdb to about 2021). Library method: multiplex PCR. Sequenced using an Illumina HiSeq 4000. TCR beta libraries were built with iRepertoire HTBI primers and Arm-PCR amplification of CDR3 regions. In-frame beta chains were kept once TCRdb had trimmed the public reads at Q25 with fastp and called clones with MiXCR. Rows with a matching CDR3 protein are joined into one entry that keeps the most common DNA and genes. The sample yields over 200,000 distinct CDR3 sequences; around 20% were counted once. The ten largest clonotypes hold approximately 20% of the sample. According to the study, the label for this sample's time point signals: newly diagnosed GD, antithyroid drugs for less than 3 months. RNA was extracted from PBMCs in TRIzol for both TCR sequencing and RNA sequencing.

Source: peripheral blood mononuclear cells (PBMCs), taken at new diagnosis, from a patient treated with antithyroid drugs. Every receptor here comes from a female donor with Graves disease.

V usage is TRBV19 and J usage is TRBJ2-2; D remains ambiguous. Germline V gives CDR1 LNHDA, CDR2 SQIVND (reference sequence). With 7 bases removed from V and 3 bases from J, the gap between germline ends came to 9 bases. There are 13 residues in the CDR3. CDR3 amino acids: CASNQRDTGELFF. The CDR3 DNA reads as TGTGCCAGTAACCAAAGAGACACCGGGGAGCTGTTTTTT.

The V gene is TRBV5-8, the J gene TRBJ2-1; D may be TRBD2 (5 bases). The CDR3 totals 15 residues. Trimming took off 0 bases at V and 8 bases at J, with 15 bases between the two ends. Germline CDR1 is SGHTS and CDR2 is YDEGEE. CDR3 bases: TGTGCCAGCAGCTTGGTCAGACTAAATTTCTATGAGCAGTTCTTC. Residues: CASSLVRLNFYEQFF.

This clonotype has a handful of counts. CDR3 sequence: CASSFGGRGTGELFF. The CDR3, as DNA: TGTGCCAGCAGCTTTGGGGGCCGGGGCACCGGGGAGCTGTTTTTT. V usage is TRBV5-4 and J usage is TRBJ2-2, with D perhaps TRBD1 (6 bases). The CDR3 has 15 amino acids. V shed 2 bases and J shed 4 bases, with 12 bases lying between them. Germline lookup yields CDR1 SGHNT and CDR2 YYREEE (reference sequence).

The V call is TRBV2, the J call TRBJ2-1; D is unclear. V was clipped by 5 bases and J by 7 bases, with 6 bases between them. From germline, CDR1 is SNHLY and CDR2 FYNNEI. This CDR3 is built from 11 residues. The CDR3 loop reads CASSWKNEQFF. CDR3 nucleotide sequence: TGTGCCAGCAGTTGGAAAAATGAGCAGTTCTTC.

In its sample, this clonotype was seen many times. The chain employs TRBV30 and TRBJ1-4; D might be TRBD1 (6 bases). Trimming left V 0 bases short and J 10 bases short, with 15 bases between. Looked up from germline, CDR1 is GTSNPN and CDR2 is SVGIG (reference sequence). The CDR3 sequence is 14 residues long. The CDR3 here is CAWSVPGGRGKLFF. Here the CDR3 DNA reads TGTGCCTGGAGTGTTCCCGGGGGGCGCGGAAAACTGTTTTTT.

Note on this clonotype: This clone may be a read error of a much larger clone one base away. J is TRBJ2-5 and V is TRBV20-1; perhaps TRBD2 as D (6 bases). Germline CDR1 and CDR2: DFQATT and SNEGSKA (reference sequence). The CDR3 covers 16 residues. CDR3 bases: TGCAGTGCTAGACACATTTCTAGCGCTCTCCAAGAGACCCCGTACTTC. Residues: CSARHISSALQETPYF.

This clonotype was seen a few times. Possible read error: a much larger clone is one base away. The chain has TRBV10-3 and TRBJ2-3; the match to TRBD1 covers 7 bases. Near its end, the DNA agrees better with TRBJ1-5, so the J call may be wrong. Germline lookup yields CDR1 ENHRY and CDR2 SYGVKD. The CDR3 consists of 14 residues. CDR3 sequence reads: CAINPTGRTDTQHF. CDR3 nucleotide sequence: TGTGCCATCAACCCGACAGGGAGGACAGATACGCAGCATTTT.

This chain joins TRBV28 and TRBJ1-1; 7 nucleotides line up with TRBD1. CDR1 and CDR2 from the germline V gene are MDHEN and SYDVKM. This CDR3 is 15 amino acids long. With 6 bases clipped from V and 6 bases from J, the junction kept 13 bases outside the gene matches. The CDR3 DNA follows: TGTGCCAGCAGGCCGCTAGACAGGGATTATGCTGAAGCTTTCTTT. Amino acids: CASRPLDRDYAEAFF.